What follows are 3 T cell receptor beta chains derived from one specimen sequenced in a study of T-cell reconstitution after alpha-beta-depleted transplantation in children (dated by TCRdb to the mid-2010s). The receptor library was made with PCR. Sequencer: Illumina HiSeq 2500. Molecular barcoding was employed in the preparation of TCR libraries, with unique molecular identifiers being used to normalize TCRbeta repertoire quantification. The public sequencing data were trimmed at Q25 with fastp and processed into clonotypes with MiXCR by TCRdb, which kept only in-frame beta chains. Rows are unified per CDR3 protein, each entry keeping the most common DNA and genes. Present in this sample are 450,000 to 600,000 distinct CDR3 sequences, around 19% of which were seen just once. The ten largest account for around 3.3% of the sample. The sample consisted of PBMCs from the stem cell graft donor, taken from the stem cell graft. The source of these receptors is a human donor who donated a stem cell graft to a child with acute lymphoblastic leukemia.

This CDR3 is CASSGGASYEQYF. The CDR3 nucleotides are TGCGCCAGCAGTGGGGGCGCCTCCTACGAGCAGTACTTC. The genes are TRBV5-1 and TRBJ2-7, with TRBD1 as a possible D gene (6 bases). V was shortened by 5 bases and J by 0 bases, with 9 bases between the two germline ends. The CDR3 is 13 amino acids. Germline CDR1 reads SGHRS; CDR2 reads YFSETQ.

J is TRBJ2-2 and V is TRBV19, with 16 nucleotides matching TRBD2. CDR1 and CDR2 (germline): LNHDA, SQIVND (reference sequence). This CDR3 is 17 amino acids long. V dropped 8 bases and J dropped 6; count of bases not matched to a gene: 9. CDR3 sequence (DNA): TGTGCCAGTTTCCACTCGGGACTAGCGGGAGGGTCCGGGGAGCTGTTTTTT. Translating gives CASFHSGLAGGSGELFF.

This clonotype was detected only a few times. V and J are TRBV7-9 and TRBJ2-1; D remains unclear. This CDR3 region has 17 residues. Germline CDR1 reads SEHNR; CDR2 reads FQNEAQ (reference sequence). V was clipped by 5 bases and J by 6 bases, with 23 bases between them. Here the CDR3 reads CASSGIRGDPPINEQFF. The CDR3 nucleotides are TGTGCCAGCAGCGGAATTCGAGGAGACCCTCCTATCAATGAGCAGTTCTTC.